This is a list of T cell receptor beta chains from one sample in a study of early T cells in non-severe SARS-CoV-2 infection. TCRdb passed the 5' RACE reads through MiXCR, listing each CDR3 protein once. The data contain roughly 30,000 distinct CDR3 sequences, about 4.6% of them singletons. Source material: whole blood. The receptors derive from an adult who was a healthcare worker with PCR-confirmed SARS-CoV-2 infection or an uninfected control (not recorded which). CDR3s include the opening cysteine and the closing phenylalanine or tryptophan. Fields, in order: V gene, clone size, J gene, D gene, CDR3 protein, CDR3 DNA. D genes are given only for firm matches. Clone sizes are given selectively: once, few, many, or a class where the clone is expanded.

TRBV2	few	TRBJ2-7	TRBD2	CASSEVGGYEQYF	TGTGCCAGCAGTGAAGTCGGGGGGTACGAGCAGTACTTC
TRBV7-9	many	TRBJ2-1	TRBD2	CASSFSGRGDEQFF	TGTGCCAGCAGTTTTAGCGGGAGAGGGGATGAGCAGTTCTTC
TRBV7-9	.	TRBJ2-1	TRBD2	CATGLAAAGEQFF	TGTGCCACAGGACTAGCGGCGGCCGGAGAGCAGTTCTTC
TRBV19	.	TRBJ2-6	.	CASTFGGGPSGLTF	TGTGCCAGTACCTTCGGTGGGGGTCCTTCGGGCCTGACTTTC
TRBV12-3/TRBV12-4	once	TRBJ2-3	TRBD1	CASSLRQGNTDTQYF	TGTGCCAGCAGTTTACGACAGGGGAACACAGATACGCAGTATTTT
TRBV5-1	few	TRBJ2-1	TRBD2	CASSLGASGGLNEQFF	TGCGCCAGCAGCTTGGGCGCTAGCGGGGGCCTGAATGAGCAGTTCTTC
TRBV4-1	many	TRBJ1-4	.	CASSQSLDKGREKLFF	TGCGCCAGCAGCCAATCCCTGGACAAGGGAAGGGAAAAACTGTTTTTT
TRBV28	many	TRBJ2-3	.	CASSFLADTQYF	.
TRBV5-4	many	TRBJ2-7	.	CASSLVSLREQYF	TGTGCCAGCAGCTTGGTTTCACTCCGCGAGCAGTACTTC
TRBV9	many	TRBJ1-6	.	CASSVRGDNSPLHF	TGTGCCAGCAGCGTCCGGGGTGATAATTCACCCCTCCACTTT
TRBV4-3	many	TRBJ1-2	.	CASSRDIRVNYGYTF	TGCGCCAGCAGCCGGGATATTAGGGTTAACTATGGCTACACCTTC
TRBV6-5	many	TRBJ2-1	TRBD1	CASSYTGQASTEQFF	TGTGCCAGCAGTTACACGGGACAGGCTTCGACTGAGCAGTTCTTC
TRBV6-1	few	TRBJ2-3	TRBD1	CASSRDRGTDTQYF	TGTGCCAGCAGCCGGGACAGGGGAACAGATACGCAGTATTTT
TRBV2	few	TRBJ2-2	TRBD2	CASGASGTGELFF	TGTGCCAGCGGGGCTAGCGGCACCGGGGAGCTGTTTTTT
TRBV7-9	many	TRBJ2-7	.	CAADTGPGSEQYF	TGTGCCGCCGATACGGGGCCGGGTAGCGAGCAGTACTTC
TRBV11-1	.	TRBJ2-2	.	CASSLAGSGPNTGELFF	TGTGCCAGCAGCTTAGCGGGGTCAGGCCCGAACACCGGGGAGCTGTTTTTT
TRBV6-2/TRBV6-3	many	TRBJ2-2	TRBD2	CASSRLAGAHTGELFF	TGTGCCAGCAGTCGACTAGCGGGAGCGCACACCGGGGAGCTGTTTTTT
TRBV7-6	many	TRBJ2-3	.	CASSPTRADTQYF	TGTGCCAGCAGCCCAACGCGGGCAGATACGCAGTATTTT
TRBV30	few	TRBJ2-2	.	CAWSMYPNTGELFF	TGTGCCTGGAGTATGTACCCAAACACCGGGGAGCTGTTTTTT
TRBV20-1	many	TRBJ1-1	.	CSARLGVNTEAFF	TGCAGTGCTAGGTTAGGGGTGAACACTGAAGCTTTCTTT
TRBV5-1	many	TRBJ2-5	TRBD1	CASTRTGPETQYF	TGCGCCAGCACCCGGACAGGGCCAGAGACCCAGTACTTC
TRBV10-1	many	TRBJ2-1	TRBD2	CASSTERTSSYNEQFF	TGCGCCAGCAGCACTGAACGGACTAGCTCCTACAATGAGCAGTTCTTC
TRBV5-1	many	TRBJ2-3	TRBD2	CASSRAGDHTDTQYF	TGCGCCAGCAGCCGGGCGGGGGACCACACAGATACGCAGTATTTT
TRBV18	many	TRBJ1-1	.	CASSPGRGGTEAFF	TGTGCCAGCTCACCTGGACGGGGTGGCACTGAAGCTTTCTTT
TRBV5-1	few	TRBJ2-4	TRBD1	CASSLATGDIQYF	TGCGCCAGCAGCTTGGCGACAGGGGACATTCAGTACTTC
TRBV7-3	many	TRBJ2-2	.	CASSSSGSNTGELFF	TGTGCCAGCAGCTCCAGCGGGTCGAACACCGGGGAGCTGTTTTTT
TRBV29-1	few	TRBJ1-1	TRBD1	CSVGGGTNTEAFF	TGCAGCGTTGGAGGGGGCACGAACACTGAAGCTTTCTTT
TRBV3-1	.	TRBJ2-3	TRBD2	CASSQDAGGTQYF	TGTGCCAGCAGCCAAGACGCGGGAGGTACGCAGTATTTT
TRBV29-1	few	TRBJ2-7	.	CSVEELGKYEQYF	TGCAGCGTTGAAGAACTCGGAAAGTACGAGCAGTACTTC
TRBV7-6	many	TRBJ2-7	TRBD2	CASSLVLAGGPHEQYF	TGTGCCAGCAGCTTAGTGTTAGCGGGAGGACCCCACGAGCAGTACTTC
TRBV29-1	many	TRBJ1-2	.	CSVDSGGDGYTF	TGCAGCGTGGACTCCGGGGGAGATGGCTACACCTTC
TRBV29-1	many	TRBJ2-7	.	CSVRTNYEQYF	TGCAGCGTTCGGACGAACTACGAGCAGTACTTC
TRBV6-6	many	TRBJ1-1	.	CASTRRGENTEAFF	TGTGCCAGCACCCGACGAGGGGAGAACACTGAAGCTTTCTTT
TRBV6-5	many	TRBJ2-7	TRBD1	CASSYYTGQLYEQYF	TGTGCCAGCAGTTACTACACGGGACAGCTATACGAGCAGTACTTC
TRBV30	.	TRBJ2-5	.	CAWSGGLAEETQYF	TGTGCCTGGAGTGGGGGGCTAGCGGAAGAGACCCAGTACTTC
TRBV5-1	many	TRBJ1-4	.	CASSLQGSANEKLFF	TGCGCCAGCAGCTTGCAGGGATCGGCTAATGAAAAACTGTTTTTT
TRBV5-4	many	TRBJ1-2	TRBD1	CASSLAGTGGRGYTF	TGTGCCAGCAGCTTGGCCGGGACAGGGGGCCGTGGCTACACCTTC